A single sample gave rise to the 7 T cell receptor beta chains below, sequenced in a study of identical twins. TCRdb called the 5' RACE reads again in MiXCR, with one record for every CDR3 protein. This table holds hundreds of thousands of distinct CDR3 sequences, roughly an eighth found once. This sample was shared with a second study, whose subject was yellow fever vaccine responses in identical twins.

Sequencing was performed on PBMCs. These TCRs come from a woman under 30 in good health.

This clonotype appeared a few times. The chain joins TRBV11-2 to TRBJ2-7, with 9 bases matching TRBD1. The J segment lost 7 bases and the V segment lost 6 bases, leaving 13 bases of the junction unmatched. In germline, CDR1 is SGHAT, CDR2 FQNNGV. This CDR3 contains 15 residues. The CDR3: CASSNTRTGEFEQYF. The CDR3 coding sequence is TGTGCCAGCAGTAATACGAGGACAGGGGAATTTGAGCAGTACTTC. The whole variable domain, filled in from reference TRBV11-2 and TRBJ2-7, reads EAGVAQSPRYKIIEKRQSVAFWCNPISGHATLYWYQQILGQGPKLLIQFQNNGVVDDSQLPKDRFSAERLKGVDSTLKIQPAKLEDSAVYLCASSNTRTGEFEQYFGPGTRLTVT.

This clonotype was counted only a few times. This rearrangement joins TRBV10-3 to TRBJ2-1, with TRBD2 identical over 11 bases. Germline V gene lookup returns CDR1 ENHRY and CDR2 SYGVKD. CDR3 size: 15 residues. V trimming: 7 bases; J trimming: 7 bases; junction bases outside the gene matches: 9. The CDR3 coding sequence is TGTGCCATCACCCGGGGACTAGCGGAGATTAATGAGCAGTTCTTC. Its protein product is CAITRGLAEINEQFF.

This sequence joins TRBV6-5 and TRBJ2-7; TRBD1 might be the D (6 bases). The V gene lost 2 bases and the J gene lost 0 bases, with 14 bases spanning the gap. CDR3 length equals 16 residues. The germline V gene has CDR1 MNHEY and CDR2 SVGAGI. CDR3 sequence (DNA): TGTGCCAGCAGTTACGGAACCGGGACACACTCCTACGAGCAGTACTTC. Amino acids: CASSYGTGTHSYEQYF.

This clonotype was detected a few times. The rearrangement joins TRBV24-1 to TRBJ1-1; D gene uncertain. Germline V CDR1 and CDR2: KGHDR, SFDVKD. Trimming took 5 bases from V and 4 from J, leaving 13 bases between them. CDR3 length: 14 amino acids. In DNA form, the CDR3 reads TGTGCCACCAGTGCGGGAGGATATCGCACTGAAGCTTTCTTT. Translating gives CATSAGGYRTEAFF.

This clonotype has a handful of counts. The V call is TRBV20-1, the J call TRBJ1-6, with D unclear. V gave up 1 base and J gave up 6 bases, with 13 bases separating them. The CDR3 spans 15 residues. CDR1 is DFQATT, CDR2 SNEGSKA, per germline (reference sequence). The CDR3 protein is CSARGLVLLNSPLHF. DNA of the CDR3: TGCAGTGCTAGAGGCCTCGTGCTTCTTAATTCACCCCTCCACTTT.

The CDR3 sequence: CASNRNRESEQYF. CDR3 bases: TGTGCCAGCAACAGGAACAGGGAGAGCGAGCAGTACTTC. V gene TRBV7-8 combines with J gene TRBJ2-7, with a weak D call TRBD1 (6 bases). This CDR3 has 13 amino acids. Germline V gives CDR1 SGHVS, CDR2 FQNEAQ. V was trimmed by 7 bases and J by 6 bases, leaving 16 bases between them.

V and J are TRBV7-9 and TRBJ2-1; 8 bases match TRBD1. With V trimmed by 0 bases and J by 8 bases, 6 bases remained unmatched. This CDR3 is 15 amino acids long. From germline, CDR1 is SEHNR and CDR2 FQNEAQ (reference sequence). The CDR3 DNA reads TGTGCCAGCAGCTTAGCTCGACAGGGGTGGGATGAGCAGTTCTTC. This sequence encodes CASSLARQGWDEQFF.